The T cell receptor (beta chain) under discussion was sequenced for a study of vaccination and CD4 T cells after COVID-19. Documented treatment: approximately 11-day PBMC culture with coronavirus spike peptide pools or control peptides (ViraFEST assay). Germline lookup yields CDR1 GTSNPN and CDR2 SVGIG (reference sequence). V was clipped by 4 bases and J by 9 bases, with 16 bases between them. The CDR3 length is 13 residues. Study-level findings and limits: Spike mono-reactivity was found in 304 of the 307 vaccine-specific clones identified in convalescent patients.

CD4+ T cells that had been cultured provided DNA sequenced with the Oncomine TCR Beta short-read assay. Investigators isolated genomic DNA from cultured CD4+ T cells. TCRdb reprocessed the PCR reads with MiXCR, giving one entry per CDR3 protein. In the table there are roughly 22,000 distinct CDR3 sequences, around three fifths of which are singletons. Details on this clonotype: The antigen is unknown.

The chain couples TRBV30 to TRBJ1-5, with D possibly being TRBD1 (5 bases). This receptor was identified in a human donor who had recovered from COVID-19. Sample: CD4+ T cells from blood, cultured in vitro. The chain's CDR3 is CAWKGQGLTPQHF. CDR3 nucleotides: TGTGCCTGGAAAGGCCAGGGCCTCACGCCCCAGCATTTT.